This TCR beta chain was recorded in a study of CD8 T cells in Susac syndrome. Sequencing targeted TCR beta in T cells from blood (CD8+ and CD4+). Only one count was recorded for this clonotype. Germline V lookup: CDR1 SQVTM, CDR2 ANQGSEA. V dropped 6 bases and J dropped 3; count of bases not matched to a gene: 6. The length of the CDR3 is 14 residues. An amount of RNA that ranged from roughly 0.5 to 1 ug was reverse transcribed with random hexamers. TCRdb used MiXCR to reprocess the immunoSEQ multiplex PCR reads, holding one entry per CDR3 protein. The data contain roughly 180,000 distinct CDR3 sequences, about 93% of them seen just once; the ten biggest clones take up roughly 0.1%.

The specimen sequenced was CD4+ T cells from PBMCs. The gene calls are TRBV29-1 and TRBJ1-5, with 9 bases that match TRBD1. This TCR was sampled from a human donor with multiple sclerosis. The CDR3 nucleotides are TGCAGCGTGGCCGGGACAGGGCTCAATCAGCCCCAGCATTTT. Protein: CSVAGTGLNQPQHF.